Below are 27 T cell receptor beta chains sequenced from a single sample in a study of lymphopenia after photon versus proton radiotherapy. TCRdb's copy holds only in-frame clones and misses some; the assay was immunoSEQ multiplex PCR. The table includes 15,000 to 20,000 clones, more than 90% detected once. The sequencing here drew on peripheral blood, taken from a patient treated with photon-based radiotherapy. These receptors all come from a woman aged 40 to 55 with cholangiocarcinoma.

The CDR3 is CAISESKTRSYNEQFF. Here the CDR3 DNA reads TGTGCCATCAGTGAGTCAAAGACTCGCTCCTACAATGAGCAGTTCTTC. The chain uses TRBV10-3 and TRBJ2-1; D call uncertain. There are 16 residues in the CDR3. Trimming left V 0 bases short and J 0 bases short, with 9 bases between. CDR1 ENHRY and CDR2 SYGVKD come from the germline V gene.

The chain joins TRBV10-3 to TRBJ1-1; D gene uncertain. Trimming removed 0 bases at V and 0 bases at J, with 8 bases between. This CDR3 has 15 residues. Germline V gene sequence: CDR1 ENHRY, CDR2 SYGVKD. CDR3 amino acids: CAISESRQMNTEAFF. The CDR3, as DNA: TGTGCCATCAGTGAGTCGCGGCAGATGAACACTGAAGCTTTCTTT.

The CDR3 nucleotides read TGCAGCGTTCCCCACCGTGGAAGCACAGATACGCAGTATTTT. Amino acids: CSVPHRGSTDTQYF. This rearrangement joins TRBV29-1 to TRBJ2-3; D is ambiguous. This CDR3 has 14 amino acids. With 5 bases removed from V and 0 bases from J, the gap between germline ends came to 12 bases. Germline lookup yields CDR1 SQVTM and CDR2 ANQGSEA.

The chain combines TRBV6-5 with TRBJ2-7, with D tentatively TRBD1 (5 bases). Trimming pared 8 bases from V and 4 bases from J, leaving 12 bases between. The CDR3 is made up of 12 amino acids. CDR1 is MNHEY, CDR2 SVGAGI, per germline. CDR3 region: CASGQGRYEQYF. The CDR3 DNA is TGTGCCAGCGGGCAGGGAAGATACGAGCAGTACTTC.

This clone was seen only once. CDR3 coding DNA: TGTGCCAGCAGCCAAGAGCAAACCATCAACACTGAAGCTTTCTTT. This translates into CASSQEQTINTEAFF. This chain links TRBV4-2 with TRBJ1-1; no clear D. The CDR3 extends over 15 amino acids. V gave up 0 bases and J gave up 2 bases, with 10 bases separating them. CDR1 is LGHNA and CDR2 is YNFKEQ in the germline V gene.

The chain is built from TRBV2 and TRBJ1-1; possible D gene TRBD1, 5 bases. The CDR3 sequence is 15 residues long. The ends were cut back, 2 bases at V and 2 bases at J, with 12 bases in the middle. Germline assignment: CDR1 SNHLY and CDR2 FYNNEI. CDR3 DNA: TGTGCCAGCAGTGAACAGGGTGGAGGAAACACTGAAGCTTTCTTT. It specifies CASSEQGGGNTEAFF.

The chain recombines TRBV5-1 with TRBJ2-1; 7 nucleotides align to TRBD2. Germline CDR1 is SGHRS and CDR2 is YFSETQ. CDR3 length equals 15 residues. J lost 1 base, V lost 6 bases, and 7 bases had no gene match. CDR3 sequence reads: CASKRGVESYNEQFF. As DNA, the CDR3 is TGCGCCAGCAAGCGGGGCGTAGAGTCCTACAATGAGCAGTTCTTC. Variable domain in full (rest from reference TRBV5-1 and TRBJ2-1): KAGVTQTPRYLIKTRGQQVTLSCSPISGHRSVSWYQQTPGQGLQFLFEYFSETQRNKGNFPGRFSGRQFSNSRSEMNVSTLELGDSALYLCASKRGVESYNEQFFGPGTRLTVL.

The chain joins TRBV13 to TRBJ1-1, with TRBD1 as a possible D gene (6 bases). This CDR3 is 15 amino acids long. The ends were cut back, 1 base at V and 6 bases at J, with 15 bases in the middle. Germline assignment: CDR1 PRHDT and CDR2 FYEKMQ (reference sequence). CDR3 DNA: TGTGCCAGCAGCTTAGTCAGACAGGTTATCTCTGAAGCTTTCTTT. Amino acids: CASSLVRQVISEAFF.

V is TRBV15 and J is TRBJ2-2; the D gene is possibly TRBD1 (6 bases). The CDR3 is 17 amino acids. The ends were cut back, 1 base at V and 5 bases at J, with 17 bases in the middle. The germline V gene has CDR1 LNHNV and CDR2 YYDKDF (reference sequence). The CDR3 DNA follows: TGTGCCACCAGCAGAGTAGGGGAACAGGGTACAACCGGGGAGCTGTTTTTT. Translation: CATSRVGEQGTTGELFF.

This chain links TRBV10-3 with TRBJ2-3; D perhaps matches TRBD2 (6 bases). V was clipped by 6 bases and J by 0 bases, with 7 bases between them. CDR3 length: 13 amino acids. Germline V gene lookup returns CDR1 ENHRY and CDR2 SYGVKD. CDR3 region: CAIRSGSTDTQYF. Here the CDR3 DNA reads TGTGCCATCAGAAGCGGGAGCACAGATACGCAGTATTTT.

The chain uses TRBV4-1 and TRBJ1-6; D uncertain. Germline CDR1 and CDR2: MGHRA and YSYEKL. The CDR3 totals 12 residues. Deletions cut 1 base from V and 11 bases from J, with 6 bases between. CDR3 in DNA: TGCGCCAGCAGCCAAGGAATTCCACCCCTCCACTTT. Its protein is CASSQGIPPLHF.

The chain carries TRBV27 and TRBJ2-7; D may be TRBD1 or TRBD2 (5 bases each). The CDR3 has 13 amino acids. The V end lost 6 bases, the J end lost 1 base, and 10 bases lay between the germline ends. The V gene's germline CDR1 is MNHEY and CDR2 SMNVEV (reference sequence). The CDR3 region is CASRGTGSYEQYF. Written as DNA, the CDR3 is TGTGCCAGCAGGGGGACGGGGTCCTACGAGCAGTACTTC.

V and J are TRBV18 and TRBJ2-1, with D possibly matching TRBD2 (5 bases). CDR1 and CDR2 from the germline V gene are KGHSH and LQKENI. The CDR3 is made up of 15 amino acids. V was clipped by 4 bases and J by 7 bases, with 17 bases between them. The CDR3, as DNA: TGTGCCAGCTCACTGCCTAATCGCGAGGGTAATGAGCAGTTCTTC. Encoded protein: CASSLPNREGNEQFF.

The chain links TRBV5-4 to TRBJ1-1; D uncertain. Trimming removed 4 bases at V and 11 bases at J, with 15 bases between. The CDR3 extends over 12 amino acids. The germline gives CDR1 SGHNT, CDR2 YYREEE (reference sequence). CDR3 nucleotide sequence: TGTGCCAGCAGCCCCCTCAGTTCATGGGCTTTCTTT. Amino acids: CASSPLSSWAFF.

The chain's CDR3 is CAWSPLQGLPEDGYTF. CDR3 DNA sequence: TGTGCCTGGAGTCCCTTACAGGGCCTCCCGGAGGATGGCTACACCTTC. V usage is TRBV30 and J usage is TRBJ1-2, with TRBD1 as a possible D gene (6 bases). The CDR3 consists of 16 residues. The germline V and J ends were trimmed by 2 bases and 6 bases, with 22 bases remaining between them. The germline CDR1 and CDR2 sequences are GTSNPN and SVGIG (reference sequence).

The rearrangement joins TRBV28 to TRBJ2-7; 9 bases align to TRBD2. This CDR3 is built from 16 residues. Looked up from germline, CDR1 is MDHEN and CDR2 is SYDVKM. Unmatched junction bases numbered 8, after V lost 5 bases and J lost 0 bases. CDR3 loop: CASSPRTSVSSYEQYF. CDR3 nucleotide sequence: TGTGCCAGCAGTCCACGGACTAGCGTGAGCTCCTACGAGCAGTACTTC.

The chain couples TRBV5-4 to TRBJ1-1, with D perhaps TRBD1 (6 bases). The length of the CDR3 is 14 residues. V lost 2 bases to trimming and J lost 3 bases, with 11 bases between them. Per the germline V gene, CDR1 is SGHNT and CDR2 is YYREEE (reference sequence). CDR3 amino acids: CASSFGGGDTEAFF. In nucleotides, the CDR3 is TGTGCCAGCAGCTTTGGAGGGGGGGACACTGAAGCTTTCTTT.

The CDR3 DNA is TGCGCCAGCAGCTCCGGGGGACAGGCGGGAAACATTCAGTACTTC. This sequence encodes CASSSGGQAGNIQYF. V gene TRBV5-1 combines with J gene TRBJ2-4, with 8 bases that match TRBD1. The CDR3 loop spans 15 amino acids. The trim removed 3 bases at V and 6 bases at J, leaving 8 bases unmatched. Germline CDR1 reads SGHRS; CDR2 reads YFSETQ.

Only a few counts were recorded for this clone. This sequence joins TRBV11-2 and TRBJ2-1; a weak D match, TRBD2 (6 bases). CDR1 SGHAT and CDR2 FQNNGV come from the germline V gene. The CDR3 runs to 15 residues. V lost 6 bases, J lost 7 bases, and 19 bases lay in between. The CDR3 spells CASRIPFAGTNEQFF. The CDR3 nucleotides read TGTGCCAGCAGAATCCCCTTCGCGGGAACAAATGAGCAGTTCTTC. The entire variable domain, with the rest obtained from reference TRBV11-2 and TRBJ2-1, is as follows: EAGVAQSPRYKIIEKRQSVAFWCNPISGHATLYWYQQILGQGPKLLIQFQNNGVVDDSQLPKDRFSAERLKGVDSTLKIQPAKLEDSAVYLCASRIPFAGTNEQFFGPGTRLTVL.

This sequence joins TRBV6-1 and TRBJ2-5, with unresolved D. CDR1 is MNHNS and CDR2 is SASEGT in the germline V gene. The length of the CDR3 is 12 residues. Trimming shortened V by 6 bases and J by 5 bases, and 10 bases separated the two germline ends. The CDR3 reads CASSGPQETQYF. The CDR3 DNA sequence: TGTGCCAGCAGCGGACCCCAGGAGACCCAGTACTTC.

This chain joins TRBV30 and TRBJ2-5, with D perhaps given as TRBD1 or TRBD2 (6 bases each). Between the trimmed V and J ends, which lost 2 bases and 4 bases, there was a span of 17 bases. The CDR3 runs 15 residues. The germline V gene encodes CDR1 GTSNPN and CDR2 SVGIG (reference sequence). CDR3 DNA: TGTGCCTGGAGTTTCTCTCGGGGGCCTATAGAGACCCAGTACTTC. It codes for CAWSFSRGPIETQYF.

The gene calls are TRBV15 and TRBJ2-5; 7 nucleotides match TRBD2. This CDR3 has 16 residues. V lost 1 base, J lost 4 bases, and 9 bases stayed unmatched. In germline, CDR1 is LNHNV, CDR2 YYDKDF (reference sequence). The CDR3 region has the DNA TGTGCCACCAGCAGAGGGGAGGGGAGGAGTGGAGAGACCCAGTACTTC. It encodes CATSRGEGRSGETQYF.

The CDR3, as DNA: TGTGCCAGTAGTATAGCGGCGGGCACTGAAGCTTTCTTT. Residues: CASSIAAGTEAFF. The chain carries TRBV19 and TRBJ1-1; D is ambiguous. This CDR3 has 13 amino acids. Germline assignment: CDR1 LNHDA and CDR2 SQIVND (reference sequence). Between the trimmed V and J ends, which lost 1 base and 4 bases, there was a span of 7 bases.

The chain uses TRBV5-4 and TRBJ2-1; TRBD2 might be the D (6 bases). The CDR3 is made up of 16 amino acids. The germline V gene encodes CDR1 SGHNT and CDR2 YYREEE (reference sequence). V was clipped by 4 bases and J by 9 bases, with 23 bases between them. CDR3 region: CASSAPMGGGLSEQFF. Here the CDR3 DNA reads TGTGCCAGCAGCGCGCCTATGGGGGGAGGCCTTAGTGAGCAGTTCTTC. The full variable domain, completed using reference TRBV5-4 and TRBJ2-1, is ETGVTQSPTHLIKTRGQQVTLRCSSQSGHNTVSWYQQALGQGPQFIFQYYREEENGRGNFPPRFSGLQFPNYSSELNVNALELDDSALYLCASSAPMGGGLSEQFFGPGTRLTVL.

The gene calls are TRBV30 and TRBJ2-5; D is unclear. This CDR3 spans 11 amino acids. In germline, CDR1 is GTSNPN, CDR2 SVGIG (reference sequence). Between the trimmed V and J ends, which lost 1 base and 3 bases, there was a span of 3 bases. CDR3 residues: CAWSAEETQYF. The CDR3 nucleotides read TGTGCCTGGAGTGCCGAAGAGACCCAGTACTTC. Full variable domain (rest looked up from reference TRBV30 and TRBJ2-5): SQTIHQWPATLVQPVGSPLSLECTVEGTSNPNLYWYRQAAGRGLQLLFYSVGIGQISSEVPQNLSASRPQDRQFILSSKKLLLSDSGFYLCAWSAEETQYFGPGTRLLVL.

V gene TRBV28 combines with J gene TRBJ2-7, with D possibly TRBD2 on 5 matching bases. Germline V CDR1 and CDR2: MDHEN, SYDVKM. The CDR3 extends over 15 amino acids. The V and J ends lost 2 bases and 0 bases respectively, with 11 bases between them. In DNA form, the CDR3 reads TGTGCCAGCAGTTTACCCGGGGTGGACTCCTACGAGCAGTACTTC. Translating it yields CASSLPGVDSYEQYF.

The chain couples TRBV28 to TRBJ1-1; 7 bases line up with TRBD1. Germline V gene lookup returns CDR1 MDHEN and CDR2 SYDVKM. The CDR3 is 14 amino acids. J gave up 5 bases and V 5 bases, and 8 bases lay outside the gene matches. CDR3: CASSTNRGKTEAFF. The CDR3 region has the DNA TGTGCCAGCAGTACAAACAGGGGAAAAACTGAAGCTTTCTTT. Variable domain in full (rest from reference TRBV28 and TRBJ1-1): DVKVTQSSRYLVKRTGEKVFLECVQDMDHENMFWYRQDPGLGLRLIYFSYDVKMKEKGDIPEGYSVSREKKERFSLILESASTNQTSMYLCASSTNRGKTEAFFGQGTRLTVV.